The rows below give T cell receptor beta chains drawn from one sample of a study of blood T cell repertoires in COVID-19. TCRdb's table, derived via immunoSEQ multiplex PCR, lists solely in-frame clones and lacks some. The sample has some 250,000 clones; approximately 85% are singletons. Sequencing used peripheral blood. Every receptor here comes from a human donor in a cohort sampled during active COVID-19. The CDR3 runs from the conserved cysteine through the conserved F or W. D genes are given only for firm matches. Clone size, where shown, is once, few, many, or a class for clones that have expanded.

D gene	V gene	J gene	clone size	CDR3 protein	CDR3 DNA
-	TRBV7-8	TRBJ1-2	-	CASSLVLGGEYGYTF	TGTGCCAGCAGCTTAGTCCTTGGCGGCGAGTATGGCTACACCTTC
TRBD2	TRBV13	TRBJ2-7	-	CASSPGLAGDDEQYF	TGTGCCAGCAGCCCTGGACTAGCGGGGGACGACGAGCAGTACTTC
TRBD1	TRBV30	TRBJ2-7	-	CALRMGTGGFAEQYF	TGTGCCCTTCGAATGGGGACAGGGGGTTTCGCCGAGCAGTACTTC
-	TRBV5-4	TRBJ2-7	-	CASSLGQGSYEQYF	TGTGCCAGCAGCTTGGGGCAGGGGAGCTACGAGCAGTACTTC
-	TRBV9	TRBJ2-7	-	CASSTGYEQYF	TGTGCCAGCAGCACCGGCTACGAGCAGTACTTC
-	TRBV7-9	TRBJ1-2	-	CASSLGAAGYGYTF	TGTGCCAGCAGCTTAGGGGCGGCGGGCTATGGCTACACCTTC
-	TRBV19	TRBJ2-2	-	CASSGTINTGELFF	TGTGCCAGTAGTGGGACAATTAACACCGGGGAGCTGTTTTTT
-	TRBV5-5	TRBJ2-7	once	CASSRLIRLGARNEQYF	TGTGCCAGCAGCCGCCTGATAAGGCTGGGGGCGAGGAACGAGCAGTACTTC
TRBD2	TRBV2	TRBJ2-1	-	CASSEAGAGGPYNEQFF	TGTGCCAGCAGTGAAGCGGGGGCGGGAGGGCCCTACAATGAGCAGTTCTTC
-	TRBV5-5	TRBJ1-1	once	CASSFSWLGAAEAFF	TGTGCCAGCAGCTTTAGTTGGCTGGGGGCCGCTGAAGCTTTCTTT
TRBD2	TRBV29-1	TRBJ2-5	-	CSVERRLAGGYETQYF	TGCAGCGTTGAACGGCGTCTAGCGGGGGGGTACGAGACCCAGTACTTC
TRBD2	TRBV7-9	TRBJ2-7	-	CASSPLPGGPGEQYF	TGTGCCAGCAGCCCCTTACCGGGAGGGCCGGGTGAGCAGTACTTC
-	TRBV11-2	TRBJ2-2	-	CASRLGGLTGELFF	TGTGCCAGCAGACTGGGGGGGCTCACCGGGGAGCTGTTTTTT
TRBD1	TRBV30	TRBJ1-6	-	CAWGQAYNSPLHF	TGTGCCTGGGGACAGGCCTATAATTCACCCCTCCACTTT
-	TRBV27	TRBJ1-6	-	CASSLLRQSSYNSPLHF	TGTGCCAGCAGTTTATTGCGGCAGAGCTCCTATAATTCACCCCTCCACTTT
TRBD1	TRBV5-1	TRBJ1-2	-	CASSTGQGSDGYTF	TGCGCCAGCAGCACGGGACAGGGATCGGATGGCTACACCTTC